Each of the 2 T cell receptor beta chains below was sequenced from the same sample in a study of blood T cell repertoires in COVID-19. Method: immunoSEQ multiplex PCR; TCRdb's copy keeps in-frame clones and lacks some. The data hold around 100,000 clones, with almost 80% observed a single time. Sequencing used peripheral blood. These receptors were obtained from a woman aged 70-85 years with acute or convalescent COVID-19.

This clone has just a few counts. V gene TRBV5-1 combines with J gene TRBJ2-3, with 10 positions matching TRBD2. This CDR3 contains 17 residues. V was pared by 1 base and J by 1 base, with 6 bases of the junction left unmatched. CDR1 is SGHRS, CDR2 YFSETQ, per germline. The CDR3 spells CASSLILAGDRTDTQYF. As DNA, the CDR3 is TGCGCCAGCAGCTTGATCCTAGCGGGGGATCGCACAGATACGCAGTATTTT.

V is TRBV12-3 or TRBV12-4 and J is TRBJ2-1, with 7 bases that match TRBD2. The CDR3 has 13 amino acids. Losses at the gene ends were 5 bases for V and 6 bases for J; bases not matched to a gene: 4. CDR3 nucleotides: TGTGCCAGCAGTCTTCGGACTAGCAATGAGCAGTTCTTC. As protein: CASSLRTSNEQFF.